Listed below are T cell receptor beta chains from one sample, sequenced in a study of tumor-infiltrating lymphocytes in localized non-small cell lung cancer. Repertoires were generated with immunoSEQ multiplex PCR, while TCRdb's copy carries only in-frame clones and drops some. The sample has over 5,500 clones; about 80% are singletons. The sample consisted of lung tumor tissue. Receptors were obtained from a human donor with non-small cell lung cancer. CDR3s include the opening cysteine and the closing phenylalanine or tryptophan. Fields, in order: V gene, J gene, clone size, D gene, CDR3 length, CDR3 protein, CDR3 DNA. The D gene is left open where the match is weak. The size entry is marked missing in some rows and otherwise reads once, few, many or a size class.

TRBV28	TRBJ2-5	NA	NA	15	CASSSGPTHQETQYF	TGTGCCAGCAGTTCGGGTCCCACCCACCAAGAGACCCAGTACTTC
TRBV28	TRBJ1-5	once	NA	13	CASSFSGDQPQHF	TGTGCCAGCAGTTTTAGTGGGGATCAGCCCCAGCATTTT
TRBV7-9	TRBJ1-2	NA	NA	14	CASSRGGEAYGYTF	TGTGCCAGCAGTCGGGGGGGGGAGGCCTATGGCTACACCTTC
TRBV29-1	TRBJ1-1	NA	TRBD1	13	CSVRQGGNTEAFF	TGCAGCGTTCGACAGGGGGGGAACACTGAAGCTTTCTTT
TRBV6-1	TRBJ1-1	NA	NA	12	CASSEQYGEAFF	TGTGCCAGCAGTGAACAGTATGGTGAAGCTTTCTTT
TRBV7-8	TRBJ2-3	few	TRBD1	14	CASSVTGQGLAQYF	TGTGCCAGCAGCGTTACGGGACAGGGGTTGGCGCAGTATTTT
TRBV28	TRBJ2-7	NA	NA	13	CASIRDGAYEQYF	TGTGCCAGCATCCGAGACGGAGCCTACGAGCAGTACTTC
TRBV2	TRBJ2-5	few	TRBD2	15	CASSGLAGVRETQYF	TGTGCCAGCAGTGGGCTAGCGGGAGTGAGGGAGACCCAGTACTTC
TRBV28	TRBJ1-5	NA	NA	13	CASSGRSNQPQHF	TGTGCCAGCAGTGGACGGTCAAATCAGCCCCAGCATTTT
TRBV6-5	TRBJ2-7	NA	NA	15	CASSPPIGSSYEQYF	TGTGCCAGCAGCCCGCCGATAGGGAGCTCCTACGAGCAGTACTTC
TRBV27	TRBJ2-2	NA	NA	13	CASSSSVYEELFF	TGTGCCAGCAGTTCTTCAGTGTACGAAGAGCTGTTTTTT
TRBV5-1	TRBJ2-7	NA	NA	15	CASSPDFPPSYEQYF	TGCGCCAGCAGCCCGGACTTCCCGCCCTCCTACGAGCAGTACTTC
TRBV28	TRBJ1-1	NA	NA	15	CASSLETLMNTEAFF	TGTGCCAGCAGTTTAGAGACGTTGATGAACACTGAAGCTTTCTTT
TRBV18	TRBJ2-7	NA	NA	14	CASTFSGVSYEQYF	TGTGCCAGCACATTTTCCGGGGTCTCCTACGAGCAGTACTTC
TRBV9	TRBJ2-5	NA	NA	14	CASSVDSGWETQYF	TGTGCCAGCAGCGTGGACTCGGGATGGGAGACCCAGTACTTC
TRBV28	TRBJ1-1	medium-sized	TRBD1	15	CASSRRETGQTEAFF	TGTGCCAGCAGCCGTCGAGAGACAGGGCAGACTGAAGCTTTCTTT
TRBV27	TRBJ2-7	NA	TRBD1	15	CASSLGQGVMYEQYF	TGTGCCAGCAGTCTGGGACAGGGGGTTATGTACGAGCAGTACTTC
TRBV4-1	TRBJ2-1	NA	TRBD2	17	CASSQVSSGRAEGEQFF	TGCGCCAGCAGCCAAGTATCTAGCGGGAGGGCCGAGGGTGAGCAGTTCTTC
TRBV10-2	TRBJ1-3	NA	TRBD1	13	CASSEGGENTIYF	TGCGCCAGCAGTGAAGGGGGCGAAAACACCATATATTTT
TRBV5-5	TRBJ1-2	NA	TRBD1	14	CASSSRDRGYGYTF	TGTGCCAGCAGCTCCCGGGACAGGGGTTACGGCTACACCTTC
TRBV28	TRBJ2-3	NA	TRBD2	16	CASSFKRGAGTDTQYF	TGTGCCAGCAGTTTCAAGCGGGGGGCGGGCACAGATACGCAGTATTTT
TRBV13	TRBJ2-7	NA	TRBD2	15	CASSLVLAGGGEQYF	TGTGCCAGCAGCTTAGTGCTAGCGGGGGGCGGTGAGCAGTACTTC
TRBV5-4	TRBJ1-6	once	NA	15	CASSLVGPGDSPLHF	TGTGCCAGCAGCTTGGTTGGGCCCGGGGATTCACCCCTCCACTTT
TRBV7-2	TRBJ2-1	NA	NA	14	CASSLVPGSGEQFF	TGTGCCAGCAGCTTAGTCCCAGGCAGCGGTGAGCAGTTCTTC
TRBV29-1	TRBJ2-1	medium-sized	NA	17	CSVEGLMESSSYNEQFF	TGCAGCGTTGAAGGTCTAATGGAGAGCAGCTCCTACAATGAGCAGTTCTTC
TRBV4-1	TRBJ2-3	NA	NA	15	CASSRRDIRTDTQYF	TGCGCCAGCAGCCGCCGGGACATCCGCACAGATACGCAGTATTTT
TRBV11-2	TRBJ2-6	NA	NA	15	CASTPGGSGANVLTF	TGTGCCAGCACCCCCGGCGGATCTGGGGCCAACGTCCTGACTTTC
TRBV5-5	TRBJ1-1	NA	TRBD1	16	CASSLNIVQGGTEAFF	TGTGCCAGCAGCTTAAATATCGTTCAGGGGGGCACTGAAGCTTTCTTT
TRBV4-1	TRBJ1-1	few	NA	14	CASSRRDRLTEAFF	TGCGCCAGCAGCCGGCGCGACAGGCTAACTGAAGCTTTCTTT
TRBV7-1	TRBJ2-7	once	TRBD1	15	CASSQAGTGAYEQYF	TGTGCCAGCAGCCAAGCCGGGACAGGGGCCTACGAGCAGTACTTC
TRBV18	TRBJ1-1	NA	NA	12	CASSPRGDQAFF	TGTGCCAGCTCACCTCGAGGGGATCAAGCTTTCTTT
TRBV5-5	TRBJ1-1	few	NA	14	CASSAGSQGAEAFF	TGTGCCAGCAGCGCCGGGTCGCAAGGGGCTGAAGCTTTCTTT
TRBV6-1	TRBJ1-1	few	NA	15	CASIRDPGGGTEAFF	TGTGCCAGCATTCGGGACCCCGGCGGAGGGACTGAAGCTTTCTTT
TRBV6-5	TRBJ1-4	NA	TRBD1	15	CASSPRAGGSEKLFF	TGTGCCAGCAGCCCACGGGCAGGGGGCTCTGAAAAACTGTTTTTT
TRBV7-9	TRBJ2-2	few	NA	16	CASSFVTSLDTGELFF	TGTGCCAGCAGCTTCGTCACTAGTTTAGACACCGGGGAGCTGTTTTTT
TRBV6-9	TRBJ2-5	NA	TRBD1	13	CASSLDRGETQYF	TGTGCCAGCAGTCTTGACAGGGGAGAGACCCAGTACTTC
TRBV30	TRBJ2-7	NA	NA	13	CAWSRGPSYEQYF	TGTGCCTGGAGCCGGGGACCATCCTACGAGCAGTACTTC
TRBV5-1	TRBJ1-4	NA	NA	15	CASRGEGRADEKLFF	TGCGCCAGCAGAGGCGAGGGGAGGGCGGACGAAAAACTGTTTTTT
TRBV6-1	TRBJ2-7	NA	TRBD1	14	CASGQDRISYEQYF	TGTGCCAGCGGGCAGGACAGGATCTCCTACGAGCAGTACTTC
TRBV5-6	TRBJ2-3	NA	NA	13	CASSPQSTDTQYF	TGTGCCAGCAGCCCTCAGAGCACAGATACGCAGTATTTT
TRBV14	TRBJ2-7	NA	NA	15	CASSPEPVASYEQYF	TGTGCCAGCAGCCCCGAGCCAGTCGCCTCCTACGAGCAGTACTTC
TRBV19	TRBJ1-4	NA	TRBD1	15	CASRNNRGLGEKLFF	TGTGCCAGTAGAAATAACAGGGGGCTAGGGGAAAAACTGTTTTTT
TRBV28	TRBJ1-5	few	NA	12	CASNENYQPQHF	TGTGCCAGCAATGAAAACTATCAGCCCCAGCATTTT
TRBV10-3	TRBJ2-4	NA	TRBD2	15	CARIAGELRGNIQYF	TGTGCCAGGATAGCGGGGGAGCTGCGCGGAAACATTCAGTACTTC
TRBV5-6	TRBJ2-1	NA	TRBD2	17	CASSLAVTSGGANEQFF	TGTGCCAGCAGCTTGGCCGTGACTAGCGGGGGGGCGAATGAGCAGTTCTTC
TRBV19	TRBJ2-1	NA	TRBD1	16	CASSRTRDRGWDEQFF	TGTGCCAGTAGCAGAACAAGGGACAGGGGATGGGATGAGCAGTTCTTC